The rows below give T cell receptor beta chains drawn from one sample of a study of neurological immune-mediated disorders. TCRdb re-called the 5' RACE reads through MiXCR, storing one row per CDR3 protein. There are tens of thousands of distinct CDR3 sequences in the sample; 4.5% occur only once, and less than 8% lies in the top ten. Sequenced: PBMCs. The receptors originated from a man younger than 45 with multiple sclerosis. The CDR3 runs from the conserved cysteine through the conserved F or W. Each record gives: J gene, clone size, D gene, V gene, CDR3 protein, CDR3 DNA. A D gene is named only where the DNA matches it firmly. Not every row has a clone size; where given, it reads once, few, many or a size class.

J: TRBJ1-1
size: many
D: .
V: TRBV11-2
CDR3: CASSLDIGHYNTEAFF
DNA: TGTGCCAGCAGCTTAGATATCGGGCACTATAACACTGAAGCTTTCTTT

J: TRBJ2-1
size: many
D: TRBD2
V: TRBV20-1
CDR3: CSAGTKLGLAGGQGMDNEQFF
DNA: TGCAGTGCAGGAACCAAATTGGGACTAGCGGGGGGGCAAGGAATGGACAATGAGCAGTTCTTC

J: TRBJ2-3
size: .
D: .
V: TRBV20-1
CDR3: CSAIRGAQGDTQYF
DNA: TGCAGTGCAATACGGGGGGCGCAGGGAGATACGCAGTATTTT

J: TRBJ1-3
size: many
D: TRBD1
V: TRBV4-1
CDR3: CASSQDRETGMSGNTIYF
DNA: TGCGCCAGCAGCCAAGATCGAGAGACAGGGATGTCTGGAAACACCATATATTTT

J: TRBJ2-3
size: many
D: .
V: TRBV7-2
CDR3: CASRHESRVDTQYF
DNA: TGTGCCAGCAGGCATGAATCGCGTGTAGATACGCAGTATTTT

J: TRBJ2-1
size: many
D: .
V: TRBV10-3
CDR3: CAISESSLDNEQFF
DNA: TGTGCCATCAGTGAGTCGAGTCTAGACAATGAGCAGTTCTTC

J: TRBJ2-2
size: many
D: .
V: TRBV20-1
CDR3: CSARDLSGPSNTGELFF
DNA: TGCAGTGCTAGAGATCTATCTGGCCCCTCGAACACCGGGGAGCTGTTTTTT

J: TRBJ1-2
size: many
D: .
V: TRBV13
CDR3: CASSLGSGEGGYTF
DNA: TGTGCCAGCAGCTTAGGCTCAGGGGAAGGAGGCTACACCTTC

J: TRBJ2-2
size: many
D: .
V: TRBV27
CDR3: CASSSHSGGELFF
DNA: TGTGCCAGCAGTTCCCACTCCGGCGGGGAGCTGTTTTTT

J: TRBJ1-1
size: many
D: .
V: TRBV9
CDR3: CASSVGGRDGRGTFF
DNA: TGTGCCAGCAGCGTAGGCGGCAGGGACGGACGCGGAACTTTCTTT

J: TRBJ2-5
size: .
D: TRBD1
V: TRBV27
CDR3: CASSVRQGLIKETQYF
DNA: TGTGCCAGCAGTGTTCGACAGGGTCTGATCAAAGAGACCCAGTACTTC

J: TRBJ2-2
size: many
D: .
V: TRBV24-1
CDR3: CATSDDSLNTGELFF
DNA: TGTGCCACCAGTGATGACAGTCTGAACACCGGGGAGCTGTTTTTT

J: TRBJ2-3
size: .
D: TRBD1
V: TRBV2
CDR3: CASVQRTGTSTDTQYF
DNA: TGTGCCAGCGTTCAGAGGACAGGGACGAGCACAGATACGCAGTATTTT

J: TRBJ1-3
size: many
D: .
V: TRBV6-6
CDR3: CASSLGASGNTIYF
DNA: TGTGCCAGCAGTTTGGGGGCCTCTGGAAACACCATATATTTT

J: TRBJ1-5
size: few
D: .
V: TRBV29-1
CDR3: CSVGGSQPQNF
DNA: TGCAGCGTTGGGGGTAGTCAGCCCCAGAATTTT

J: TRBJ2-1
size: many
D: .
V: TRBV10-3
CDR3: CAISAIGDRGPNEQFF
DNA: TGTGCCATCAGTGCGATAGGCGATAGGGGTCCCAATGAGCAGTTCTTC

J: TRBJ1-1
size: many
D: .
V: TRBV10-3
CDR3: CAISDHLGRTMNTEAFF
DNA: TGTGCCATCAGTGACCACCTGGGCAGGACTATGAACACTGAAGCTTTCTTT

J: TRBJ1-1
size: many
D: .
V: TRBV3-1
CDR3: CASSEDTNTEAFF
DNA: TGTGCCAGCAGCGAGGACACGAACACTGAAGCTTTCTTT

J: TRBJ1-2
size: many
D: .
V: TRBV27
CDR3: CASSLRSSHYGYTF
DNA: TGTGCCAGCAGTTTACGGAGTTCCCACTATGGCTACACCTTC

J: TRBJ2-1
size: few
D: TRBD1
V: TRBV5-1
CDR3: CASSDLGGQYNEQFF
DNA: TGCGCCAGCAGCGACCTAGGGGGCCAGTACAATGAGCAGTTCTTC

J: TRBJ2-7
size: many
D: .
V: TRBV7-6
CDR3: CASSPSSGHEQYF
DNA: TGTGCCAGCAGCCCCTCCTCCGGCCACGAGCAGTACTTC

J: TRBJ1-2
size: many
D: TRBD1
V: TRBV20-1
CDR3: CSAPLPGQEVGTTF
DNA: TGCAGTGCTCCTCTACCGGGACAGGAAGTTGGTACGACCTTC

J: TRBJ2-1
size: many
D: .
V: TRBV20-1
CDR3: CSAAPTISSYNEQFF
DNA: TGCAGTGCTGCGCCTACCATCAGCTCCTACAATGAGCAGTTCTTC

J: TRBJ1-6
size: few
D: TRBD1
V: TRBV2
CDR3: CASSFRTGVRSPLNF
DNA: TGTGCCAGCAGTTTTCGGACAGGGGTCCGATCACCCCTCAACTTT

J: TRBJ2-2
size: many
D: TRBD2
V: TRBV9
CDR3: CASSVRLAGGSNTGELFF
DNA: TGTGCCAGCAGCGTCAGACTAGCGGGGGGGAGTAACACCGGGGAGCTGTTTTTT

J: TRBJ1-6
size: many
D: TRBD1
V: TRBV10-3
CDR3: CAISAGTGEGSPLHF
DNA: TGTGCCATCAGTGCCGGGACAGGGGAAGGGTCACCCCTCCACTTT

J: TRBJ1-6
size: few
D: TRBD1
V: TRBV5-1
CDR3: CASSLLPGQGVLTLNF
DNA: TGCGCCAGCAGCTTGTTACCGGGACAGGGGGTTTTAACCCTCAACTTT

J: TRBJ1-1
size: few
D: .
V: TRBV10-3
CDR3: CAISGLNRETEAFF
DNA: TGTGCCATCAGCGGTCTAAACAGGGAAACTGAAGCTTTCTTT

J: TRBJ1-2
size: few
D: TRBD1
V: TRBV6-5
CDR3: CASSSDRGPNYGYTF
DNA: TGTGCCAGCAGTTCGGACAGGGGGCCTAACTATGGCTACACCTTC

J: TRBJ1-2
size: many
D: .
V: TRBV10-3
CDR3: CAIGGENGYTF
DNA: TGTGCCATCGGAGGGGAAAATGGCTACACCTTC

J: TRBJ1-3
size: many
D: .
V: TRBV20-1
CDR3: CSAPLTSNGGNTIYF
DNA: TGCAGTGCTCCGCTTACATCTAACGGGGGAAACACCATATATTTT

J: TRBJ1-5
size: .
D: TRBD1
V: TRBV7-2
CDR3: CASRQGVGSNQPQNF
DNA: TGTGCCAGCAGGCAGGGGGTAGGGAGCAATCAGCCCCAGAATTTT

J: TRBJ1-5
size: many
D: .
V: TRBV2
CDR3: CASSGNQGRQPQHF
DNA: TGTGCCAGCAGTGGAAACCAGGGACGCCAGCCCCAGCATTTT

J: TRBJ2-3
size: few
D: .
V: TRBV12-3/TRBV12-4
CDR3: CASRTTDTQYF
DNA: TGTGCCAGCAGAACCACAGATACGCAGTATTTT

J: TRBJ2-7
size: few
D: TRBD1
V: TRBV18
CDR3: CASSRRPGQSTSYSYEQYF
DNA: TGTGCCAGCTCACGCAGACCGGGACAGAGTACATCCTACTCCTACGAGCAGTACTTC

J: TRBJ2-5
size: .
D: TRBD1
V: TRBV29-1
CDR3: CSVVRRGNVQETQYF
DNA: TGCAGCGTTGTTCGCAGGGGGAACGTTCAAGAGACCCAGTACTTC

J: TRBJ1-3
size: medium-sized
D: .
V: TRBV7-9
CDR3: CASSLSGDGNTIYF
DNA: TGTGCCAGCAGCTTGAGCGGGGATGGAAACACCATATATTTT

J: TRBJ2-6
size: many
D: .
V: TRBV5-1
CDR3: CASSIQGSGANVLTF
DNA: TGCGCCAGCAGCATACAGGGTTCTGGGGCCAACGTCCTGACTTTC

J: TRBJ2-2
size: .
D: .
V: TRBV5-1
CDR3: CASSTDPAGIRGGELFF
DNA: TGCGCCAGCAGCACTGATCCCGCCGGGATCCGGGGCGGGGAGCTGTTTTTT

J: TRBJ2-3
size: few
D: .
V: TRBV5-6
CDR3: CASSFGLSDTQYF
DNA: TGTGCCAGCAGCTTTGGACTGTCAGATACGCAGTATTTT

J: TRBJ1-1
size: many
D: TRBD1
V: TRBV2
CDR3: CASNQGAGKNTEAFF
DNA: TGTGCCAGCAACCAGGGGGCCGGGAAGAACACTGAAGCTTTCTTT

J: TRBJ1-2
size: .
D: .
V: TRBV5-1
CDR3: CASSLFGYGYTF
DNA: TGCGCCAGCAGCTTGTTTGGATATGGCTACACCTTC

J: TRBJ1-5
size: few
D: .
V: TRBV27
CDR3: CASSSDDGYNQPQNF
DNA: TGTGCCAGCAGTTCCGATGACGGTTACAATCAGCCCCAGAATTTT

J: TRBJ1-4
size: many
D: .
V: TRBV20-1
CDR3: CSANQGREEKLFF
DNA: TGCAGTGCTAACCAGGGACGGGAGGAAAAACTGTTTTTT

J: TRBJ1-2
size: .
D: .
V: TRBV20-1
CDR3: CSASPQTVAYGYTF
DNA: TGCAGTGCTAGCCCCCAGACAGTTGCCTATGGCTACACCTTC

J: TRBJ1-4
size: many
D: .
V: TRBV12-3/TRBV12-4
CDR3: CASSSYRDNEKLFF
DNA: TGTGCCAGCAGTTCCTACAGGGATAATGAAAAACTGTTTTTT

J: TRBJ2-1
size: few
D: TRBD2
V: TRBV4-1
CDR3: CASTQLTGGSDEQFF
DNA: TGCGCCAGCACCCAGTTGACGGGGGGGAGTGATGAGCAGTTCTTC

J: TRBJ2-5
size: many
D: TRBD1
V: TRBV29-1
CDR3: CSVVRTGRFETQYF
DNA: TGCAGCGTGGTTCGGACAGGTAGATTTGAGACCCAGTACTTC

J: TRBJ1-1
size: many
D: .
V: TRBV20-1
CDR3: CSARVPSRVDTEAFF
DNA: TGCAGTGCTAGAGTCCCCTCAAGGGTCGACACTGAAGCTTTCTTT

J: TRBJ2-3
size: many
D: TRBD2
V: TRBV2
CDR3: CASRVSRTSSDTQYF
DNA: TGTGCCAGCAGAGTGTCCAGGACTAGCAGCGATACGCAGTATTTT

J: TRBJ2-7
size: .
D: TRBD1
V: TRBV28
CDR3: CASSLSLGTGVSYEQYF
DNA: TGTGCCAGCAGTTTGAGCTTGGGGACAGGGGTCTCCTACGAGCAGTACTTC

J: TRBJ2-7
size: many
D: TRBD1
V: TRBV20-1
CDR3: CSANPGQVNEQYF
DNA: TGCAGTGCTAACCCGGGACAGGTAAACGAGCAGTACTTC

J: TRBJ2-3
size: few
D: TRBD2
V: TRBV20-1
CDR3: CSARGTSGSDTQYF
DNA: TGCAGTGCTAGGGGGACTAGCGGCTCGGATACGCAGTATTTT

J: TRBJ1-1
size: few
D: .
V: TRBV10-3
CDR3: CAISLNGTRDEAFF
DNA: TGTGCCATCAGTCTGAATGGGACCCGGGATGAAGCTTTCTTT

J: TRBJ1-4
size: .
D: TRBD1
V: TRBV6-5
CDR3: CASSYGTGGLEKLFF
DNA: TGTGCCAGCAGTTACGGGACAGGGGGCCTTGAAAAACTGTTTTTT